This T cell receptor beta chain is drawn from a study of OX40 agonist ivuxolimab in advanced cancers. Overall study: Prior checkpoint blockade (anti-PD-1, anti-PD-L1 or anti-CTLA-4) was permitted; under 50% had it.

Method: immunoSEQ multiplex PCR; TCRdb's copy keeps in-frame clones and lacks some. This repertoire shows 25,000 to 35,000 clones, roughly 84% found once; its top ten account for roughly 15%. Autoimmune disease history or systemic immunosuppression meant exclusion. CDR3 length: 15 amino acids. Germline V gives CDR1 SEHNR, CDR2 FQNEAQ (reference sequence). Trimming shortened V by 3 bases and J by 0 bases, and 10 bases separated the two germline ends. This clonotype originated in an adult with an advanced solid tumor such as melanoma, head and neck, liver or kidney cancer. The J gene is TRBJ2-3, the V gene TRBV7-9; TRBD1 is a possible D gene (6 bases). The source material was CD4+ or CD8+ T cells sorted from blood, sampled in a trial of the OX40 agonist ivuxolimab. The CDR3 DNA reads as TGTGCCAGCAGCTTTTCTACAGGGAGCACAGATACGCAGTATTTT. This codes for CASSFSTGSTDTQYF.